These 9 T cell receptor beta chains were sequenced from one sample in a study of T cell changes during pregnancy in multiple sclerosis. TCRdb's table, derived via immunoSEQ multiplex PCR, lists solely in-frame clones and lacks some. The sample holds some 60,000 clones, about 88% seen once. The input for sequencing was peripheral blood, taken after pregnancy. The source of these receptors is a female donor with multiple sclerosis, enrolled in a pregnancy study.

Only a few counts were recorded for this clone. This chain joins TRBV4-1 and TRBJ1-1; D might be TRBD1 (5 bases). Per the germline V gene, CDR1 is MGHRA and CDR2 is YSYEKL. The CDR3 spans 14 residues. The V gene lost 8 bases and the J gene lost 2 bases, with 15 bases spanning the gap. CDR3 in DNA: TGCGCCAGCTCAGGGCCTCTGAAAAACACTGAAGCTTTCTTT. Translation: CASSGPLKNTEAFF.

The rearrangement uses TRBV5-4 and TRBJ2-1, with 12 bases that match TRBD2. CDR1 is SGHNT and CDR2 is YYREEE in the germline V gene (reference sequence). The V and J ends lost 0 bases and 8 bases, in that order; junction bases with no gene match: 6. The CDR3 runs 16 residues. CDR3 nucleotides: TGTGCCAGCAGCTTGGAGGCTAGCGGGGGGGCACATGAGCAGTTCTTC. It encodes CASSLEASGGAHEQFF.

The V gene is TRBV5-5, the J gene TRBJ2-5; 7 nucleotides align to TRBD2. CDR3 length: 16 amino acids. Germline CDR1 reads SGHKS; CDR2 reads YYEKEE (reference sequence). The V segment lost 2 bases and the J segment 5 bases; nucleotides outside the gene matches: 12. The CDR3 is CASSFGGVAGTETQYF. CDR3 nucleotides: TGTGCCAGCAGCTTTGGGGGAGTAGCGGGTACTGAGACCCAGTACTTC. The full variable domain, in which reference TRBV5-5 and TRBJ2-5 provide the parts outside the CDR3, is DAGVTQSPTHLIKTRGQQVTLRCSPISGHKSVSWYQQVLGQGPQFIFQYYEKEERGRGNFPDRFSARQFPNYSSELNVNALLLGDSALYLCASSFGGVAGTETQYFGPGTRLLVL.

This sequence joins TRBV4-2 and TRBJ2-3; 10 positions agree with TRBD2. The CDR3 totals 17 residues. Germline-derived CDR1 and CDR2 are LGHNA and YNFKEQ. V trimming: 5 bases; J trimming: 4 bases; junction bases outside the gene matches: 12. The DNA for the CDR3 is TGTGCCAGCAGCTATAAGAGTCGGCTAGCGGGGGCAGATACGCAGTATTTT. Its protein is CASSYKSRLAGADTQYF.

Here the CDR3 reads CASSLNVGGTANEKLFF. In DNA form, the CDR3 reads TGTGCCAGCAGCTTAAACGTTGGCGGGACAGCTAATGAAAAACTGTTTTTT. V usage is TRBV7-9 and J usage is TRBJ1-4; 7 bases fit TRBD1. The CDR3 consists of 17 residues. Trimming at V came to 2 bases and at J to 3 bases, leaving 9 bases not matched to a gene. CDR1 and CDR2 (germline): SEHNR, FQNEAQ (reference sequence).

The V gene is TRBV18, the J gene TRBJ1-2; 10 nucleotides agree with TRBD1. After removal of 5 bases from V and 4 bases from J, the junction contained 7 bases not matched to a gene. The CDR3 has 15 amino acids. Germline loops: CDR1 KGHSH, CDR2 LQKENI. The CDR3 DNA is TGTGCCAGCTCATCCGGGGGACAGGGGAGCTATGGCTACACCTTC. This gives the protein CASSSGGQGSYGYTF.

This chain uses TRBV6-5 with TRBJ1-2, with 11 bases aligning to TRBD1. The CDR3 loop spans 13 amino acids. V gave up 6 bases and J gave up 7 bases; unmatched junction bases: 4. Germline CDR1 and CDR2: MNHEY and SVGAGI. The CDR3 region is CASRADRGLGYTF. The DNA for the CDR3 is TGTGCCAGCAGAGCGGACAGGGGGCTTGGCTACACCTTC.

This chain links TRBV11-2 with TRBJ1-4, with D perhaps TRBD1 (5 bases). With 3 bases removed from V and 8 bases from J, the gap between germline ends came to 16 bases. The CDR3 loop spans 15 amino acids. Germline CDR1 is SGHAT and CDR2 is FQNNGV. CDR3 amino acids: CASSFPGLRGEKLFF. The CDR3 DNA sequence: TGTGCCAGCAGCTTCCCGGGACTCCGAGGGGAAAAACTGTTTTTT.

The DNA of the CDR3 is TGTGCCAGCAGCACAGGGTCTTCTGGAAACACCATATATTTT. The encoded protein is CASSTGSSGNTIYF. This chain connects TRBV4-2 to TRBJ1-3, with D perhaps matching TRBD1 (6 bases). The CDR3 loop spans 14 amino acids. Germline V gene data show CDR1 as LGHNA and CDR2 as YNFKEQ. V lost 5 bases, J lost 1 base, and 9 bases lay in between.